Below, 7 T cell receptor beta chains from the same sample are listed, as sequenced in a study of T cell responses to AZD1222 COVID-19 vaccine. TCRdb keeps only in-frame clones here, not all; method: immunoSEQ multiplex PCR. Found here are about 42,000 clones, about 91% of them singletons; the top ten hold about 25%. The sample was peripheral blood, taken 28 days after the second AZD1222 dose. These receptors all come from an adult who received the AZD1222 COVID-19 vaccine.

The chain employs TRBV30 and TRBJ2-1, with 9 bases that match TRBD2. The CDR3 length is 14 residues. V was pared by 1 base and J by 10 bases, with 8 bases of the junction left unmatched. Germline-derived CDR1 and CDR2 are GTSNPN and SVGIG (reference sequence). Here the CDR3 reads CAWSAGTSFTEQFF. The CDR3 nucleotides are TGTGCCTGGAGTGCCGGGACTAGCTTTACGGAGCAGTTCTTC.

DNA for the CDR3: TGTGCCAGTAGTCCACTAGCGGCGAACACCGGGGAGCTGTTTTTT. It translates to CASSPLAANTGELFF. The chain carries TRBV19 and TRBJ2-2; 8 nucleotides agree with TRBD2. Trimming cost V 5 bases and J 0 bases; bases outside gene matches: 2. The CDR3 runs to 15 residues. Germline CDR1 is LNHDA and CDR2 is SQIVND (reference sequence). Combining the CDR3 with reference TRBV19 and TRBJ2-2 gives the whole variable domain DGGITQSPKYLFRKEGQNVTLSCEQNLNHDAMYWYRQDPGQGLRLIYYSQIVNDFQKGDIAEGYSVSREKKESFPLTVTSAQKNPTAFYLCASSPLAANTGELFFGEGSRLTVL.

J is TRBJ1-2 and V is TRBV7-9, with 12 bases matching TRBD1. The germline V gene encodes CDR1 SEHNR and CDR2 FQNEAQ (reference sequence). This CDR3 has 14 residues. J lost 8 bases, V lost 6 bases, and 7 bases had no gene match. CDR3 in amino acids: CASRMGQGAPGYTF. In nucleotides, the CDR3 is TGTGCCAGCAGAATGGGACAGGGGGCGCCCGGCTACACCTTC.

The chain combines TRBV18 with TRBJ1-2; TRBD1 aligns across 9 bases. CDR3 length: 14 residues. Germline lookup yields CDR1 KGHSH and CDR2 LQKENI. With V trimmed by 5 bases and J by 3 bases, 4 bases remained unmatched. The CDR3 loop reads CASSGTGSDYGYTF. Written as DNA, the CDR3 is TGTGCCAGCTCAGGGACAGGGTCGGACTATGGCTACACCTTC.

The chain links TRBV2 to TRBJ1-2, with TRBD1 matching over 7 bases. V was clipped by 4 bases and J by 5 bases; unmatched bases: 4. Germline CDR1 SNHLY, CDR2 FYNNEI. This CDR3 is 13 amino acids long. The CDR3 is CASSVGQRYGYTF. CDR3 bases: TGTGCCAGCAGTGTGGGACAGCGATATGGCTACACCTTC.

The chain joins TRBV5-1 to TRBJ1-4; 11 positions match TRBD1. Looked up from germline, CDR1 is SGHRS and CDR2 is YFSETQ. The CDR3 runs to 16 residues. V was pared by 4 bases and J by 7 bases, with 9 bases of the junction left unmatched. DNA of the CDR3: TGCGCCAGCAGCACGTCCGGACAGGGGGCGAGTGAAAAACTGTTTTTT. This encodes CASSTSGQGASEKLFF.

The gene calls are TRBV23-1 and TRBJ1-2; perhaps TRBD1 as D (6 bases). TRBV23-1 qualifies as an ORF whose function is uncertain. V lost 8 bases and J 0 bases, leaving 19 bases between the germline ends. The CDR3 totals 16 residues. CDR3 loop: CASSYGTGPTNYGYTF. The CDR3 DNA reads as TGCGCCAGCTCCTACGGAACAGGGCCCACTAACTATGGCTACACCTTC.